This T cell receptor (beta chain) was sequenced in a study of cytomegalovirus exposure and HLA in healthy donors. Study-wide points: According to a later analysis, most TCR beta chains associated with CMV appeared HLA-restricted. Reports credit the classifier with highly specific, highly sensitive diagnosis of cytomegalovirus status. Among the CMV-associated chains, a few were confirmed in vitro as specific for CMV antigens.

Points on this clone: The antigen is unknown.

The PCR employed 60 Vbeta primers together with 13 Jbeta primers. Data came from immunoSEQ multiplex PCR; TCRdb stores just in-frame clones and leaves some out. The table shows about 130,000 clones, with roughly 82% occurring only once. Germline V gene data show CDR1 as LNHDA and CDR2 as SQIVND (reference sequence). The CDR3 contains 20 residues. Losses at the gene ends were 0 bases for V and 3 bases for J; bases not matched to a gene: 12. Those who donated were healthy bone marrow donors. This receptor was taken from a man aged 45-65 years in good health and CMV-seronegative. Material: PBMCs. The chain couples TRBV19 to TRBJ2-1; TRBD2 matches 12 bases. DNA for the CDR3: TGTGCCAGTAGTATAGATTTGGCGCCTAGCGGGGGGGGTGACTACAATGAGCAGTTCTTC. Amino acid sequence: CASSIDLAPSGGGDYNEQFF. Supplemented by reference TRBV19 and TRBJ2-1, the full variable domain reads DGGITQSPKYLFRKEGQNVTLSCEQNLNHDAMYWYRQDPGQGLRLIYYSQIVNDFQKGDIAEGYSVSREKKESFPLTVTSAQKNPTAFYLCASSIDLAPSGGGDYNEQFFGPGTRLTVL.